This is a list of T cell receptor beta chains from one sample in a study of shared clonotypes between healthy human individuals. The repertoire was sequenced with immunoSEQ multiplex PCR; TCRdb's copy has only in-frame clones and lacks some. The repertoire holds 2 million to 2.5 million clones, with 95% as singletons. Material: naive CD4+ T cells sorted from blood. The receptors derive from a man aged 18 to 30 in good health. Both conserved end residues are part of each CDR3. The D gene is left open where the match is weak.

j_call | cdr3_length | d_call | v_call | cdr3_nt | cdr3_aa
TRBJ1-4 | 14 | NA | TRBV5-1 | TGCGCCAGCAGCTTGGACACTGGTGATGAAAAACTGTTTTTT | CASSLDTGDEKLFF
TRBJ2-7 | 14 | TRBD1 | TRBV30 | TGTGCCTGGACTCCGACAGGGCCGAGCTACGAGCAGTACTTC | CAWTPTGPSYEQYF
TRBJ1-2 | 14 | TRBD1 | TRBV7-9 | TGTGCCAGCAGCTTAGACAGGGGCAAGTATGGCTACACCTTC | CASSLDRGKYGYTF
TRBJ1-1 | 15 | NA | TRBV18 | TGTGCCAGCTCACCACCGGAAGGGGGTCGGGCTGAAGCTTTCTTT | CASSPPEGGRAEAFF
TRBJ1-2 | 14 | NA | TRBV2 | TGTGCCAGCAGGGATACTGGGGGGCTTCATGGCTACACCTTC | CASRDTGGLHGYTF
TRBJ1-2 | 15 | TRBD1 | TRBV19 | TGTGCCAGTATACCGGACAGGGGACGGCACTATGGCTACACCTTC | CASIPDRGRHYGYTF
TRBJ1-5 | 14 | TRBD1 | TRBV28 | TGTGCCAGCAGTTTAGGGCAGGGGGATCAGCCCCAGCATTTT | CASSLGQGDQPQHF
TRBJ2-7 | 12 | NA | TRBV9 | TGTGCCAGCGGGACACAACTTTACGAGCAGTACTTC | CASGTQLYEQYF
TRBJ1-6 | 15 | NA | TRBV9 | TGTGCCAGCAGCGTCGGGACACGGGGAGATTCACCCCTCCACTTT | CASSVGTRGDSPLHF
TRBJ1-2 | 15 | NA | TRBV19 | TGTGCCAGTAGTATGGGGGGAGAAACTAACTATGGCTACACCTTC | CASSMGGETNYGYTF
TRBJ2-7 | 13 | NA | TRBV6-5 | TGTGCCAGCAGTTACAACAGGAACTACGAGCAGTACTTC | CASSYNRNYEQYF
TRBJ1-2 | 11 | TRBD1 | TRBV29-1 | TGCAGCGGGGACAGCTCCTATGGCTACACCTTC | CSGDSSYGYTF
TRBJ1-1 | 11 | TRBD1 | TRBV29-1 | TGCAGCACCAACAGGGGAACTGAAGCTTTCTTT | CSTNRGTEAFF
TRBJ2-3 | 15 | NA | TRBV9 | TGTGCCAGCAGCGTTCGGACGGCTAGCACAGATACGCAGTATTTT | CASSVRTASTDTQYF
TRBJ2-1 | 16 | NA | TRBV2 | TGTGCCAGCAGGAGGGGATACCCTGTCTCCTACAATGAGCAGTTCTTC | CASRRGYPVSYNEQFF
TRBJ2-5 | 13 | TRBD2 | TRBV7-9 | TGTGCCAGCAGCCCGGGGGGGCACGAGACCCAGTACTTC | CASSPGGHETQYF